This T cell receptor beta chain was sequenced for a study of technical replicates of blood from a few donors. Looked up from germline, CDR1 is LGHNA and CDR2 is YNFKEQ. V lost 0 bases to trimming and J lost 0 bases, with 9 bases between them. The CDR3 totals 16 residues. The protocol was immunoSEQ multiplex PCR, while the TCRdb copy is restricted to in-frame clones and leaves out a portion. Here the sample spans around 98,000 clones, almost 96% being singletons. The source material was T cells isolated from PBMCs. The TCR originated in a human donor in good health. The chain combines TRBV4-2 with TRBJ1-3; D gene uncertain. CDR3 amino acids: CASSQDWRGSGNTIYF. DNA for the CDR3: TGTGCCAGCAGCCAAGATTGGCGGGGCTCTGGAAACACCATATATTTT.